This T cell receptor beta chain was captured by sequencing in a study of shared clonotypes between healthy human individuals. This CDR3 is built from 17 residues. Trimming removed 3 bases at V and 8 bases at J, with 23 bases between. CDR1 is SGHTA and CDR2 is FQGNSA in the germline V gene. Method: immunoSEQ multiplex PCR; TCRdb's copy keeps in-frame clones and lacks some. The sample has 1,400,000 or so clones; around 98.5% are singletons. The chain carries TRBV7-2 and TRBJ2-1; D might be TRBD2 (5 bases). Material for sequencing was naive CD4+ T cells sorted from blood. Sample subset: CD45RA+ positively selected. This TCR was recovered from a man under 40 in good health. The CDR3 DNA reads as TGTGCCAGCAGCTTGAGTTTACGGGCCCTTTTGAGGGATGAGCAGTTCTTC. Protein: CASSLSLRALLRDEQFF.